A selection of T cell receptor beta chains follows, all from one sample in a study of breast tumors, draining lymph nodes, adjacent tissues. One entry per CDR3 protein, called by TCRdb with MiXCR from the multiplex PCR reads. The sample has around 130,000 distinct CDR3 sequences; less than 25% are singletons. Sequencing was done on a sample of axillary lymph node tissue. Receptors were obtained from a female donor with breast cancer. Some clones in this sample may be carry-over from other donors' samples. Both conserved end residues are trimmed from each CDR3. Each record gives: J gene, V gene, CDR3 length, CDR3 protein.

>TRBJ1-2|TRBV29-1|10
SVVRTNYGYT
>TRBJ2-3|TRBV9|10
ASSVETDTQY
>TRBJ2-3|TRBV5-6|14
ASSFRTSGSWYTQY
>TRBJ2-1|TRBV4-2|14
ASSQVGLADDNEQF
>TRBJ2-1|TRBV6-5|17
ASSADMDVSVASYNEQF
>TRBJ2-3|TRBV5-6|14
ASSLVQGVLADTQY
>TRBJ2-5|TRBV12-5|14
ASGPLPGTAEETQY
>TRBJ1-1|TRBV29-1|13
SVGGETGVRTEAF
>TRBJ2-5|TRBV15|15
ATRKNTPGQGQETQY
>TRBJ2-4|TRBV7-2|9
ASSLGSIQY
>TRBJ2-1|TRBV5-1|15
ASTSVGLAGSNNEQF